These T cell receptor beta chains were read from a single sample in a study of response to subunit inactivated influenza vaccine. TCRdb fed the RT-PCR reads into MiXCR, producing one record per CDR3 protein. Among about 570,000 distinct CDR3 sequences listed, about 11% were seen once. These data were also reused for a study on T cells expressing NK-cell markers.

The sample here was PBMCs from blood, taken on the day of vaccination. Source of these receptors: a man in his forties or fifties who received an inactivated influenza vaccine. Both conserved end residues are part of each CDR3. The order of the fields is J gene, clone size, D gene, V gene, CDR3 DNA, CDR3 protein. D genes are given only for firm matches. Clone size, where shown, is once, few, many, or a class for clones that have expanded.

j_call: TRBJ2-1
clone_size: few
d_call: -
v_call: TRBV6-5
cdr3_nt: TGTGCCAGCAGTTATGGGATCCGGACGGGGATATCTGAGCAGTTCTTC
cdr3_aa: CASSYGIRTGISEQFF

j_call: TRBJ2-7
clone_size: -
d_call: -
v_call: TRBV4-3
cdr3_nt: TGCGCCAGCAGCCAAGATCTCGGCAGTCTGCGATACGAGCAGTACTTC
cdr3_aa: CASSQDLGSLRYEQYF

j_call: TRBJ2-1
clone_size: few
d_call: TRBD1
v_call: TRBV12-3/TRBV12-4
cdr3_nt: TGTGCCAGCAGTTTAAGGGGGACAGGGGTCAATGAGCAGTTCTTC
cdr3_aa: CASSLRGTGVNEQFF

j_call: TRBJ2-7
clone_size: -
d_call: -
v_call: TRBV7-2
cdr3_nt: TGTGCCAGCAGCTACCTAGTTAACGAGCAGTACTTC
cdr3_aa: CASSYLVNEQYF

j_call: TRBJ2-1
clone_size: -
d_call: TRBD1
v_call: TRBV6-2/TRBV6-3
cdr3_nt: TGTGCCAGCAAGAAGACAGGGTCTGTTGAGCAGTTCTTC
cdr3_aa: CASKKTGSVEQFF

j_call: TRBJ2-2
clone_size: -
d_call: -
v_call: TRBV9
cdr3_nt: TGTGCCAGCAGCGTAGAGAGGGGAAACACCGGGGAGCTGTTTTTT
cdr3_aa: CASSVERGNTGELFF

j_call: TRBJ1-2
clone_size: few
d_call: TRBD1
v_call: TRBV6-5
cdr3_nt: TGTGCCAGCAGTTACAGACAGGGGTATGGCTACACCTTC
cdr3_aa: CASSYRQGYGYTF

j_call: TRBJ2-3
clone_size: -
d_call: TRBD2
v_call: TRBV3-1
cdr3_nt: TGTGCCAGCAACCGACTAGCGGGGGGGTCAGATACGCAGTATTTT
cdr3_aa: CASNRLAGGSDTQYF

j_call: TRBJ1-6
clone_size: few
d_call: -
v_call: TRBV7-9
cdr3_nt: TGTGCCAGCAGCTTAAACACCAATTCACCCCTCCACTTT
cdr3_aa: CASSLNTNSPLHF

j_call: TRBJ2-7
clone_size: few
d_call: -
v_call: TRBV14
cdr3_nt: TGTGCCAGCAGCCAAACCATAACTACCGAGCAGTACTTC
cdr3_aa: CASSQTITTEQYF

j_call: TRBJ2-1
clone_size: once
d_call: TRBD2
v_call: TRBV6-1
cdr3_nt: TGTGCCAGCAGCAGTACTAGCGACGCTTTATACAATGAGCAGTTCTTC
cdr3_aa: CASSSTSDALYNEQFF

j_call: TRBJ1-4
clone_size: -
d_call: -
v_call: TRBV12-3/TRBV12-4
cdr3_nt: TGTGCCAGCAGTTTGGGGTGGGGCGTGGGAAATGAAAAACTGTTTTTT
cdr3_aa: CASSLGWGVGNEKLFF

j_call: TRBJ1-5
clone_size: -
d_call: -
v_call: TRBV6-5
cdr3_nt: TGTGCCAGCAGTTACCTAGACAGGACGGATAATCAGCCCCAGCATTTT
cdr3_aa: CASSYLDRTDNQPQHF

j_call: TRBJ2-5
clone_size: many
d_call: -
v_call: TRBV20-1
cdr3_nt: TGCAGTGCTAGATCTGGGGAGCGGACCCAGTACTTC
cdr3_aa: CSARSGERTQYF

j_call: TRBJ2-7
clone_size: -
d_call: -
v_call: TRBV27
cdr3_nt: TGTGCCAGCAGTTCCCCAAGGGGGGTTACCTACGAGCAGTACTTC
cdr3_aa: CASSSPRGVTYEQYF

j_call: TRBJ1-4
clone_size: many
d_call: TRBD1
v_call: TRBV20-1
cdr3_nt: TGCAGTGCTCGGGACAGGGCTAATGAAAAACTGTTTTTT
cdr3_aa: CSARDRANEKLFF

j_call: TRBJ2-3
clone_size: -
d_call: TRBD1
v_call: TRBV27
cdr3_nt: TGTGCCAGCAGTCCACGGACAGGGGGAAGAGCAGATACGCAGTATTTT
cdr3_aa: CASSPRTGGRADTQYF

j_call: TRBJ2-7
clone_size: many
d_call: -
v_call: TRBV24-1
cdr3_nt: TGTGCCACCGCAAATCGACCAGGATACGAGCAGTACTTC
cdr3_aa: CATANRPGYEQYF

j_call: TRBJ2-2
clone_size: -
d_call: -
v_call: TRBV5-1
cdr3_nt: TGCGCCAGCAGCTTGGCGAGGCAGCCTTGGTCGAACACCGGGGAGCTGTTTTTT
cdr3_aa: CASSLARQPWSNTGELFF

j_call: TRBJ1-1
clone_size: few
d_call: -
v_call: TRBV5-1
cdr3_nt: TGCGCCAGCAGCCCGAACCAGATGGAGAGGGGGACTGAAGCTTTCTTT
cdr3_aa: CASSPNQMERGTEAFF

j_call: TRBJ1-1
clone_size: few
d_call: -
v_call: TRBV7-2
cdr3_nt: TGTGCCAGCAGCCCTAGGCAGATAACTGAAGCTTTCTTT
cdr3_aa: CASSPRQITEAFF

j_call: TRBJ2-7
clone_size: -
d_call: -
v_call: TRBV7-2
cdr3_nt: TGTGCCAGCAGCTCCAATTATGGTAGTCCTTTCTACGAGCAGTACTTC
cdr3_aa: CASSSNYGSPFYEQYF

j_call: TRBJ1-1
clone_size: few
d_call: -
v_call: TRBV19
cdr3_nt: TGTGCCAGTAGTTTCGTCGGGGTTGGCGACACTGAAGCTTTCTTT
cdr3_aa: CASSFVGVGDTEAFF

j_call: TRBJ2-3
clone_size: few
d_call: -
v_call: TRBV30
cdr3_nt: TGTGCCTCACGGGACGGAGGAGAAATTGAAACGCAGTATTTT
cdr3_aa: CASRDGGEIETQYF

j_call: TRBJ2-3
clone_size: -
d_call: TRBD2
v_call: TRBV7-9
cdr3_nt: TGTGCCAGCAGCTTCCTAGCGGGGGGCTATAGCACAGATACGCAGTATTTT
cdr3_aa: CASSFLAGGYSTDTQYF

j_call: TRBJ1-2
clone_size: few
d_call: -
v_call: TRBV27
cdr3_nt: TGTGCCAGCAGTTTCGGGCGGGGTCGGAAGGGCTACACCTTC
cdr3_aa: CASSFGRGRKGYTF

j_call: TRBJ2-2
clone_size: many
d_call: -
v_call: TRBV12-3/TRBV12-4
cdr3_nt: TGTGCCAGCAGTCCCGCGGGTTACGGGACGAACACCGGGGAGCTGTTTTTT
cdr3_aa: CASSPAGYGTNTGELFF

j_call: TRBJ2-1
clone_size: few
d_call: -
v_call: TRBV24-1
cdr3_nt: TGTGCCACCACCCCGGGAAGGGGGTCAGAGGACAATGAGCAGTTCTTC
cdr3_aa: CATTPGRGSEDNEQFF

j_call: TRBJ2-1
clone_size: few
d_call: TRBD2
v_call: TRBV6-2/TRBV6-3
cdr3_nt: TGTGCCAGCAGTTACCCTACCGGGACTAGCGGGGGGGCGGAGAATGAGCAGTTCTTC
cdr3_aa: CASSYPTGTSGGAENEQFF

j_call: TRBJ1-1
clone_size: few
d_call: -
v_call: TRBV20-1
cdr3_nt: TGCAGTGCTAGAATAGGTCCAGGAGACACTGAAGCTTTCTTT
cdr3_aa: CSARIGPGDTEAFF

j_call: TRBJ2-2
clone_size: -
d_call: TRBD1
v_call: TRBV12-3/TRBV12-4
cdr3_nt: TGTGCCAGCAGGTCTACGGGACAGGGACCCCTCGCCGGGGAGCTGTTTTTT
cdr3_aa: CASRSTGQGPLAGELFF

j_call: TRBJ2-7
clone_size: -
d_call: -
v_call: TRBV3-1
cdr3_nt: TGTGCCAGCAGCCAAGAGGGAAGGCAATCCTCCTACGAGCAGTACTTC
cdr3_aa: CASSQEGRQSSYEQYF

j_call: TRBJ2-5
clone_size: few
d_call: -
v_call: TRBV18
cdr3_nt: TGTGCCAGCTCACCACCGGAGCCCCAAGAGACCCAGTACTTC
cdr3_aa: CASSPPEPQETQYF

j_call: TRBJ2-6
clone_size: many
d_call: -
v_call: TRBV4-1
cdr3_nt: TGCGCCAGCAGCCAAGGACTGGCTGGGGCCAACGTCCTGACTTTC
cdr3_aa: CASSQGLAGANVLTF

j_call: TRBJ1-4
clone_size: -
d_call: -
v_call: TRBV7-6
cdr3_nt: TGTGCCAGCAGGCCGGGATCAGCTAATGAAAAACTGTTTTTT
cdr3_aa: CASRPGSANEKLFF

j_call: TRBJ2-2
clone_size: -
d_call: TRBD2
v_call: TRBV4-2
cdr3_nt: TGTGCCAGCAGCCCGAACGTCCTGGCGGGAGACACCGGGGAGCTGTTTTTT
cdr3_aa: CASSPNVLAGDTGELFF

j_call: TRBJ2-1
clone_size: -
d_call: -
v_call: TRBV4-1
cdr3_nt: TGCGCCAGCAGCCAAGAGGCTGGCCCGAGGGACAATGAGCAGTGCTTC
cdr3_aa: CASSQEAGPRDNEQCF

j_call: TRBJ2-5
clone_size: few
d_call: -
v_call: TRBV12-3/TRBV12-4
cdr3_nt: TGTGCCAGCGGCTACCAAGAGACCCAGTACTTC
cdr3_aa: CASGYQETQYF

j_call: TRBJ1-5
clone_size: few
d_call: -
v_call: TRBV28
cdr3_nt: TGTGCCAGCACCTCACTGCGGACCGTACTCAATCAGCCCCAGCATTTT
cdr3_aa: CASTSLRTVLNQPQHF

j_call: TRBJ2-3
clone_size: -
d_call: TRBD1
v_call: TRBV7-3
cdr3_nt: TGTGCCAGCAGCCCGCTGGGTGGGACAGGTTTATCGTATTTT
cdr3_aa: CASSPLGGTGLSYF

j_call: TRBJ2-7
clone_size: few
d_call: -
v_call: TRBV7-9
cdr3_nt: TGTGCCAGCAGCTTAGAAACTGGACAATACGAGCAGTACTTC
cdr3_aa: CASSLETGQYEQYF

j_call: TRBJ1-3
clone_size: many
d_call: -
v_call: TRBV5-1
cdr3_nt: TGCGCCAGCAGCTTGGGGGATTACTCTGGAAACACCATATATTTT
cdr3_aa: CASSLGDYSGNTIYF

j_call: TRBJ2-7
clone_size: -
d_call: -
v_call: TRBV15
cdr3_nt: TGTGCCACCAGCAGTCCCGGGACGGGATCCTCCTACGAGCAGTACTTC
cdr3_aa: CATSSPGTGSSYEQYF

j_call: TRBJ1-4
clone_size: -
d_call: -
v_call: TRBV5-1
cdr3_nt: TGCGCCAGCAGCTCCGATCGCGGGGCAACTAATGAAAAACTGTTTTTT
cdr3_aa: CASSSDRGATNEKLFF

j_call: TRBJ1-4
clone_size: few
d_call: -
v_call: TRBV7-9
cdr3_nt: TGTGCCAGCACCAAGACCGCATCTAATGAAAAACTGTTTTTT
cdr3_aa: CASTKTASNEKLFF

j_call: TRBJ2-7
clone_size: many
d_call: -
v_call: TRBV7-2
cdr3_nt: TGTGCCAGCAGCCGGGACAACTACGAGCAGTACTTC
cdr3_aa: CASSRDNYEQYF

j_call: TRBJ2-5
clone_size: few
d_call: TRBD1
v_call: TRBV5-1
cdr3_nt: TGCGCCAGCAGCGGGGGACAGCCTCAAGAGACCCAGTACTTC
cdr3_aa: CASSGGQPQETQYF

j_call: TRBJ2-5
clone_size: -
d_call: -
v_call: TRBV6-2/TRBV6-3
cdr3_nt: TGTGCCAGCAGTTCCCGGACAGACCCAGAGACCCAGTACTTC
cdr3_aa: CASSSRTDPETQYF

j_call: TRBJ1-2
clone_size: few
d_call: -
v_call: TRBV13
cdr3_nt: TGTGCCAGCAGAAGAGCTAGCCTGGGCTACACCTTC
cdr3_aa: CASRRASLGYTF

j_call: TRBJ2-5
clone_size: -
d_call: TRBD1
v_call: TRBV7-6
cdr3_nt: TGTGCCAGCAGCCGAGGACAGGCCCAAGAGACCCAGTACTTC
cdr3_aa: CASSRGQAQETQYF

j_call: TRBJ2-6
clone_size: few
d_call: TRBD2
v_call: TRBV12-3/TRBV12-4
cdr3_nt: TGTGCCAGCAGTGTAGCGGGAGATGGTGGGGCCAACGTCCTGACTTTC
cdr3_aa: CASSVAGDGGANVLTF